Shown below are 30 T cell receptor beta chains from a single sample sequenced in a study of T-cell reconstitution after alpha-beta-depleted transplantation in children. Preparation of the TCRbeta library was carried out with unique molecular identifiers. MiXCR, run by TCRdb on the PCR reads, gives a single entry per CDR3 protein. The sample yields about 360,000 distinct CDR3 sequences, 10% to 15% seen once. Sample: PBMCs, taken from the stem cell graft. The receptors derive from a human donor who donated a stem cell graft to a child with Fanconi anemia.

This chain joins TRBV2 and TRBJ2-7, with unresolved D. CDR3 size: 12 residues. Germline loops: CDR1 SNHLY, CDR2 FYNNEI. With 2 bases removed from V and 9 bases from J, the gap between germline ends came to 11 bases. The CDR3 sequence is CASSEYVEGQYV. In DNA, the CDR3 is TGTGCCAGCAGTGAATACGTGGAAGGGCAGTACGTC.

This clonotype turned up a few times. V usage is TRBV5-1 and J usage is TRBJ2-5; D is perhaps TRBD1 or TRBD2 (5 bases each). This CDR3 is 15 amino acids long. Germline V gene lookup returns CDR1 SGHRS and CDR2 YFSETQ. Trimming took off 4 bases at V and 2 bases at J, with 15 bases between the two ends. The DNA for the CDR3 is TGCGCCAGCAGCCTGGGCGAGGGGTCGCAAGAGACCCAGTACTTC. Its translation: CASSLGEGSQETQYF.

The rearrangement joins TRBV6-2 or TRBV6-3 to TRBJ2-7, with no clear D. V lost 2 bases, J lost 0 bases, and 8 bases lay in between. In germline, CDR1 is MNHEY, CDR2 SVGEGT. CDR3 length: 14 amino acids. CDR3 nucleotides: TGTGCCAGCAGTTACACCAGGACCTCCTACGAGCAGTACGTC. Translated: CASSYTRTSYEQYV.

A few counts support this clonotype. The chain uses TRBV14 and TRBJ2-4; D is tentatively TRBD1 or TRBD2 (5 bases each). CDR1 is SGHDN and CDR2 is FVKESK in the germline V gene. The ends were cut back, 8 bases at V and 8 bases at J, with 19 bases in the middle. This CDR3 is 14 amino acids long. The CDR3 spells CASDGEWGKDIQYF. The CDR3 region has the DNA TGTGCCAGCGACGGAGAGTGGGGGAAAGACATTCAGTACTTC.

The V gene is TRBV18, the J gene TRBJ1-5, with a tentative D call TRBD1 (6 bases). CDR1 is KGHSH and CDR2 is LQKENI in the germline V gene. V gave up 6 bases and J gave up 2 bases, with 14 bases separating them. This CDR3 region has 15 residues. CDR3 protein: CASSSAGQGNQPQHF. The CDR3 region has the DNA TGTGCCAGCTCCTCCGCGGGACAAGGCAATCAGCCCCAGCATTTT.

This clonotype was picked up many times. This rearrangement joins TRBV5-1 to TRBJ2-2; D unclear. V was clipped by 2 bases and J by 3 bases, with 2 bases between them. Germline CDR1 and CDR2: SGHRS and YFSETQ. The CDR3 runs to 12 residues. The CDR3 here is CASSFDTGELFF. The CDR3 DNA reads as TGCGCCAGCAGCTTCGACACCGGGGAGCTGTTTTTT. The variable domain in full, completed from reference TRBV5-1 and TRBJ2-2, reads KAGVTQTPRYLIKTRGQQVTLSCSPISGHRSVSWYQQTPGQGLQFLFEYFSETQRNKGNFPGRFSGRQFSNSRSEMNVSTLELGDSALYLCASSFDTGELFFGEGSRLTVL.

The CDR3, as DNA: TGCGCCAGCAGACTAAACGGCGCCTCGGGCTCTGGAAACACCATATATTTT. Protein product: CASRLNGASGSGNTIYF. The chain combines TRBV10-1 with TRBJ1-3; D not certain. This CDR3 region has 17 residues. Germline loops: CDR1 WNHNN, CDR2 SYGVQD (reference sequence). Trimming removed 6 bases from V and 0 bases from J, with 18 bases in between.

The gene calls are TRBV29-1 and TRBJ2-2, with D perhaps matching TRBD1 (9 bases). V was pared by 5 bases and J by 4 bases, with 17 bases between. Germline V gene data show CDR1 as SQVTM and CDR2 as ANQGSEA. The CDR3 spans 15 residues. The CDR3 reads CSVTGGGGLTGELFF. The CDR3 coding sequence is TGCAGCGTTACAGGGGGCGGGGGGCTCACCGGGGAGCTGTTTTTT.

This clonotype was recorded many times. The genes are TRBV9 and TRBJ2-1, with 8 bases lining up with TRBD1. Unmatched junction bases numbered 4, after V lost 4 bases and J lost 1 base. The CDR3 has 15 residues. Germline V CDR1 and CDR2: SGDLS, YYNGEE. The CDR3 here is CASSSTGASYNEQFF. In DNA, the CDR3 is TGTGCCAGCAGCTCGACAGGGGCATCCTACAATGAGCAGTTCTTC.

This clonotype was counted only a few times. CDR3 amino acids: CASSESIEQYF. CDR3 bases: TGCGCCAGCAGTGAGTCAATCGAGCAGTACTTC. The genes are TRBV10-2 and TRBJ2-7; D is uncertain. V was pared by 0 bases and J by 6 bases, with 3 bases between. CDR1 and CDR2 (germline): WSHSY, SAAADI. The CDR3 contains 11 residues.

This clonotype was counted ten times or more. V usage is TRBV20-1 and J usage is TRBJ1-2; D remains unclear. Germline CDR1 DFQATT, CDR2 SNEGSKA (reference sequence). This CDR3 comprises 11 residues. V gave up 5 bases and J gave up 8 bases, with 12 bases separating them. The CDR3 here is CSADIYGGYTF. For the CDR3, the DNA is TGCAGTGCTGACATATACGGGGGCTACACCTTC.

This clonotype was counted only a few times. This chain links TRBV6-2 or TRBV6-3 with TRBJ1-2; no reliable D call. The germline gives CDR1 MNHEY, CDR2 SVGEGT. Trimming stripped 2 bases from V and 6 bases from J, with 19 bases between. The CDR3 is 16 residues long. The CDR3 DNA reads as TGTGCCAGCAGTTACAATCATCGTGAGGTGGGAAATGGCTACACCTTC. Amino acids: CASSYNHREVGNGYTF.

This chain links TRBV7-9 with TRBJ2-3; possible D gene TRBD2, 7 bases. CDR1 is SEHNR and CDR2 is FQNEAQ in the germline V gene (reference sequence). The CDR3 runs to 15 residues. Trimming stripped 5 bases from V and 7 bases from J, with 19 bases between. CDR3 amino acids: CASSPFGGATHTQYF. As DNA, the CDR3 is TGTGCCAGCAGCCCTTTTGGGGGGGCCACTCATACGCAGTATTTT.

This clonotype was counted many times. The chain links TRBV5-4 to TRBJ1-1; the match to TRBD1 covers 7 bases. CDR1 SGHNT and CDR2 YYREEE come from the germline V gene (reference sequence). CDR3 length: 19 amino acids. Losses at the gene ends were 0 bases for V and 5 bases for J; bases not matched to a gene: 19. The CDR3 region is CASSLADREIEYVRTEAFF. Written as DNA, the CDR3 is TGTGCCAGCAGCTTGGCCGACAGGGAAATCGAATATGTGCGGACTGAAGCTTTCTTT.

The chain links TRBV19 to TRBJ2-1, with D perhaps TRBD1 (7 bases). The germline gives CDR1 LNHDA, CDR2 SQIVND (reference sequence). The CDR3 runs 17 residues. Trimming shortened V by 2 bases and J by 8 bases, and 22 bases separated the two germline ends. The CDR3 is CASSIPSSGQPGDEQFF. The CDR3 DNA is TGTGCCAGTAGTATACCATCCTCGGGACAGCCGGGAGATGAGCAGTTCTTC.

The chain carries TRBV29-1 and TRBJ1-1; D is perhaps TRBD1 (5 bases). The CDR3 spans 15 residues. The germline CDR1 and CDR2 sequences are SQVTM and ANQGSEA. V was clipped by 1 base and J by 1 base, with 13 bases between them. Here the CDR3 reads CSVEGLSGANTEAFF. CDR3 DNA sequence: TGCAGCGTTGAAGGACTCTCCGGGGCGAACACTGAAGCTTTCTTT.

For the CDR3, the DNA is TGTGCCAGCAGTCCCCTGAGCGGGACAGGGAGTAAGCCCCAGCATTTT. Amino acids: CASSPLSGTGSKPQHF. The V gene is TRBV6-2 or TRBV6-3, the J gene TRBJ1-5, with 9 bases lining up with TRBD1. V was clipped by 5 bases and J by 8 bases; unmatched bases: 13. Germline V CDR1 and CDR2: MNHEY, SVGEGT. This CDR3 contains 16 residues.

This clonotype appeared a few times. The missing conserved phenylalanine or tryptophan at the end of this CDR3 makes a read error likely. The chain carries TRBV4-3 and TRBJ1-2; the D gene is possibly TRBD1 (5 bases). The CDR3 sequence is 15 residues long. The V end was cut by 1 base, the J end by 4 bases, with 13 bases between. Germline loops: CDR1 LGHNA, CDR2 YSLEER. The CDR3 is CASSQVSRGLYGYTY. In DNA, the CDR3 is TGCGCCAGCAGCCAAGTTTCGAGGGGCCTCTATGGCTACACCTAC.

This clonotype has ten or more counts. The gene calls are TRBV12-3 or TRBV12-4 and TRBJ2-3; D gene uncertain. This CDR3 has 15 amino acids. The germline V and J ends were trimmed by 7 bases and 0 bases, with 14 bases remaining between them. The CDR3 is CASNSRTASTDTQYF. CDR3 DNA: TGTGCCAGCAATTCCAGGACCGCGAGCACAGATACGCAGTATTTT.

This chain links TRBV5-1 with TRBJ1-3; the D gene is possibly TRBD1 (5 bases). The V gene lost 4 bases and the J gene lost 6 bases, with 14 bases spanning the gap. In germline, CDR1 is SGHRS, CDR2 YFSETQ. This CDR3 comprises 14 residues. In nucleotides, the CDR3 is TGCGCCAGCAGCGTGAGGGGCGACAAAAACACCATATATTTT. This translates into CASSVRGDKNTIYF.

The CDR3 DNA is TGCGCCAGCAAATCCGGGACAGGAGATCAGCCCCAGCATTTT. Protein sequence: CASKSGTGDQPQHF. The chain uses TRBV5-1 and TRBJ1-5; 8 bases match TRBD1. This CDR3 comprises 14 residues. The J segment lost 5 bases and the V segment lost 6 bases, leaving 7 bases of the junction unmatched. From germline, CDR1 is SGHRS and CDR2 YFSETQ.

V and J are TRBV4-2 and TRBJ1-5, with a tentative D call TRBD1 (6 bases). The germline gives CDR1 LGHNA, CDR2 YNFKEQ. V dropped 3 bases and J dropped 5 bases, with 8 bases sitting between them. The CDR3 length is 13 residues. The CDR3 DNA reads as TGTGCCAGCAGCCAGCACAGGGATCAGCCCCAGCATTTT. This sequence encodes CASSQHRDQPQHF.

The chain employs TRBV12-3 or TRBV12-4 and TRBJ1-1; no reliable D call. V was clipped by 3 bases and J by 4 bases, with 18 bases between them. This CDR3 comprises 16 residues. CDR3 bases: TGTGCCAGCAGTTTTATAGCACACCCGGGGAGCACTGAAGCTTTCTTT. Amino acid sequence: CASSFIAHPGSTEAFF.

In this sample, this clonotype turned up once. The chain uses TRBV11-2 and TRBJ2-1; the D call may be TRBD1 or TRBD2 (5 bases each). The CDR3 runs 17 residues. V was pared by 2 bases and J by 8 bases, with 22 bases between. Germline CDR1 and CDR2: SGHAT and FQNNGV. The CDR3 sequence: CASSLLGIGGGYDEQFF. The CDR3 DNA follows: TGTGCCAGCAGCTTACTAGGGATTGGGGGTGGGTACGATGAGCAGTTCTTC.

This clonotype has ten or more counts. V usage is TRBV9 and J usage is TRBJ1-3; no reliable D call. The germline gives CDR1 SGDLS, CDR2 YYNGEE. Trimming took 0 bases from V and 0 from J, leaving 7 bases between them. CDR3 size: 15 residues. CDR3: CASSVEGPSGNTIYF. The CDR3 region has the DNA TGTGCCAGCAGCGTAGAGGGCCCCTCTGGAAACACCATATATTTT.

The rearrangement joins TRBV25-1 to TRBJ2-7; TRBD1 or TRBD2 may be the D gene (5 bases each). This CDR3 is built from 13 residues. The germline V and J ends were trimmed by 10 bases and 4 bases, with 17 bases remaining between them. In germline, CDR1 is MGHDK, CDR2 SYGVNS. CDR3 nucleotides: TGTGCCACGGGACGGGTCTTTCTTTACGAGCAGTACGTC. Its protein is CATGRVFLYEQYV.

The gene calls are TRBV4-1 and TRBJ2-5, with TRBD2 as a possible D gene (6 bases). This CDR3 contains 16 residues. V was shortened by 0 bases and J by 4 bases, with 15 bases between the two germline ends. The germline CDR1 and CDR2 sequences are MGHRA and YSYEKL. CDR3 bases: TGCGCCAGCAGCCAAGAGGCGGGGTATACAGGAGAGACCCAGTACTTC. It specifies CASSQEAGYTGETQYF.

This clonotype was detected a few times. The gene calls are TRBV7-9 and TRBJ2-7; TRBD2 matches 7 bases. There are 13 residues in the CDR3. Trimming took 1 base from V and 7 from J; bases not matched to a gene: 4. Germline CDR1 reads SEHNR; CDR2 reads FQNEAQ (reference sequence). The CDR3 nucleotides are TGTGCCAGCAGCTTAGAGGGAGGGACTGAGCAGTACTTC. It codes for CASSLEGGTEQYF.

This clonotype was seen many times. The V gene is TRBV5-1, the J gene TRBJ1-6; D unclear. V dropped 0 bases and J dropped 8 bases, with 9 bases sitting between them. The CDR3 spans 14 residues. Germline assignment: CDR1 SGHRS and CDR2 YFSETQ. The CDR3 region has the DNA TGCGCCAGCAGCTTGGGACTGAACGATTCACCCCTCCACTTT. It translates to CASSLGLNDSPLHF.

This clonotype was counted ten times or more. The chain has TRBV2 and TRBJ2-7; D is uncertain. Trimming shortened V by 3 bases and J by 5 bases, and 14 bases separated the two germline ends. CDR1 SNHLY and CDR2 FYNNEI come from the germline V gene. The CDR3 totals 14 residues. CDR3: CASSDLHSNHEQYF. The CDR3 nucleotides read TGTGCCAGCAGTGATCTGCACAGTAACCACGAGCAGTACTTC.